Following are 21 T cell receptor beta chains from one sample sequenced in a study of T cells in women clearing cervical HPV infection. Generated by immunoSEQ multiplex PCR, the TCRdb table keeps only in-frame clones and is missing some. The repertoire table contains roughly 40,000 clones. Sequencing was done on a sample of blood buffy coat. These receptors were taken from a woman between 18 and 70 years old with a cervical HPV16 infection that either progressed to CIN3+ or cleared (not recorded which).

A word on this clone: The read gets to within 3 residues of the CDR3 end, and the germline J gene fills in the rest. This sequence joins TRBV30 and TRBJ2-5; D ambiguous. This CDR3 is built from 12 residues. CDR1 is GTSNPN and CDR2 is SVGIG in the germline V gene (reference sequence). CDR3 in amino acids: CAWRNSPTTQYF. The sequenced part of the CDR3 DNA is TGTGCCTGGAGAAACAGCCCGACAACC.

Notes on this clone: The sequence runs out 3 residues before the end of the CDR3; the remainder is reconstructed from the germline J gene. J is TRBJ2-7 and V is TRBV30; TRBD2 agrees at 8 bases. CDR3 length: 13 residues. Unmatched junction bases numbered 5, after V lost 7 bases and J lost 0 bases. Germline loops: CDR1 GTSNPN, CDR2 SVGIG (reference sequence). CDR3 in amino acids: CAYSGTSSYEQYF. CDR3 DNA, as far as it was read: TGTGCCTACTCCGGGACTAGCTCCTACGAG.

About this clone itself: The read falls 3 residues short of the CDR3 end, and the missing part is taken from the germline J gene. J is TRBJ2-3 and V is TRBV10-3; 8 bases map to TRBD2. The V and J ends lost 7 bases and 5 bases, in that order; junction bases with no gene match: 8. This CDR3 has 14 residues. CDR1 and CDR2 (germline): ENHRY, SYGVKD. CDR3 loop: CAIMEAGEVDTQYF. Partial CDR3 DNA: TGTGCCATCATGGAAGCGGGGGAGGTAGATACG.

CDR3 DNA, as far as it was read: TGCGCCAGCAGCTATGACAGGGCCTTAACAGATACG. Translating it yields CASSYDRALTDT. The CDR3 as a whole reads CASSYDRALTDTQYF. The V and J genes are TRBV5-1 and TRBJ2-3, with 7 positions matching TRBD1. The read ends 3 residues shy of where the CDR3 ends; the end is completed using the germline J gene. J gave up 3 bases and V 3 bases, and 7 bases lay outside the gene matches. The CDR3 loop spans 15 amino acids. Per germline, CDR1 SGHRS and CDR2 YFSETQ.

A word on this clone: The read halts 3 residues ahead of the CDR3 end, with the missing end drawn from the germline J gene. V usage is TRBV10-3 and J usage is TRBJ2-3; 8 positions match TRBD2. CDR3 length: 18 residues. With 7 bases clipped from V and 0 bases from J, the junction kept 15 bases outside the gene matches. Looked up from germline, CDR1 is ENHRY and CDR2 is SYGVKD. Here the CDR3 reads CAITPTVGGASSTDTQYF. Incomplete CDR3 DNA: TGTGCCATCACCCCGACCGTCGGGGGGGCTTCTAGCACAGATACG.

On this clone itself: The CDR3 end lies 3 residues beyond the end of the read and is filled in from the germline J gene. The chain joins TRBV5-5 to TRBJ1-6, with D tentatively TRBD1 (6 bases). Germline V CDR1 and CDR2: SGHKS, YYEKEE (reference sequence). V was cut by 4 bases and J by 8 bases, with 13 bases left in between. The CDR3 contains 14 residues. The CDR3 loop is CASSPEGGDSPLHF. The sequenced part of the CDR3 DNA is TGTGCCAGCAGCCCCGAAGGGGGTGATTCACCC.

A word on this clone: The sequence runs out 3 residues before the end of the CDR3; the remainder is reconstructed from the germline J gene. The chain links TRBV20-1 to TRBJ2-7; D perhaps matches TRBD2 (5 bases). The CDR3 totals 15 residues. Trimming cost V 3 bases and J 2 bases, with 17 bases left between them. Germline V gene sequence: CDR1 DFQATT, CDR2 SNEGSKA (reference sequence). CDR3 sequence reads: CSASLSRGGAYEQYF. CDR3 DNA, as far as it was read: TGCAGTGCTAGCCTAAGTCGGGGTGGTGCCTACGAG.

Notes on this clone: With the read ending 3 residues before the CDR3 end, the germline J gene is used to fill in that end. The chain is built from TRBV12-5 and TRBJ2-5; TRBD2 might be the D (7 bases). The V gene lost 6 bases and the J gene lost 5 bases, with 25 bases spanning the gap. Germline V gene data show CDR1 as LGHNT and CDR2 as FRNRAP. This CDR3 spans 17 amino acids. CDR3 DNA (partial): TGTGCTAGTGGCGTTACTGGGCGGGGGCTTTCCGATGAGACC. Translation: CASGVTGRGLSDET. The whole CDR3 sequence reads CASGVTGRGLSDETQYF.

Details on this clone: The read gets to within 3 residues of the CDR3 end, and the germline J gene fills in the rest. This sequence joins TRBV7-2 and TRBJ1-2; D perhaps matches TRBD1 (6 bases). The V gene's germline CDR1 is SGHTA and CDR2 FQGNSA. The CDR3 extends over 14 amino acids. CDR3 sequence: CASSLGGAGADYTF. The covered CDR3 bases are TGTGCCAGCAGCTTAGGAGGAGCAGGGGCCGAC.

For this clone: The CDR3 is cut off 3 residues early in the read; its end comes from the germline J gene. This chain links TRBV5-1 with TRBJ2-7; a weak D match, TRBD2 (5 bases). The CDR3 is 14 residues long. The germline gives CDR1 SGHRS, CDR2 YFSETQ. The V gene lost 3 bases and the J gene lost 0 bases, with 10 bases spanning the gap. CDR3 DNA (partial): TGCGCCAGCAGCTCCAGCGGACTCTCCTACGAG. Its translation is CASSSSGLSYE. The whole CDR3 protein reads CASSSSGLSYEQYF. The full variable domain, in which reference TRBV5-1 and TRBJ2-7 provide the parts outside the CDR3, is KAGVTQTPRYLIKTRGQQVTLSCSPISGHRSVSWYQQTPGQGLQFLFEYFSETQRNKGNFPGRFSGRQFSNSRSEMNVSTLELGDSALYLCASSSSGLSYEQYFGPGTRLTVT.

As to this clone: One end of the junction is discordant with germline, which a read error may explain. Read sequence stops 3 residues before the CDR3 end, and the germline J gene provides the missing end. The V and J genes are TRBV4-2 and TRBJ2-7, with 9 bases identical to TRBD2. CDR3 length equals 14 residues. Germline V CDR1 and CDR2: LGHNA, YNFKEQ. The CDR3 protein is CASSQFLAGYEQYF. The DNA read from the CDR3 is TGCGCCAGCAGCCAATTCCTAGCGGGATACGAG.

In the case of this clone: Read coverage stops 3 residues before the CDR3 terminus; the germline J gene supplies the remainder. The V and J genes are TRBV7-2 and TRBJ2-3, with D perhaps matching TRBD2 (5 bases). Germline V gene lookup returns CDR1 SGHTA and CDR2 FQGNSA. The CDR3 is 11 residues long. CDR3 in amino acids: CASSSGGTQYF. The sequenced CDR3 bases are TGTGCCAGCAGCTCCGGCGGGACG.

Notes on this clone: The CDR3 is cut off 3 residues early in the read; its end comes from the germline J gene. This chain joins TRBV12-3 or TRBV12-4 and TRBJ2-6; weak D call: TRBD1 (5 bases). The CDR3 is 18 amino acids. Trimming took 6 bases from V and 0 from J, leaving 18 bases between them. CDR3 region: CASSSGDRVPSGANVLTF. Incomplete CDR3 DNA: TGTGCCAGCAGCTCCGGTGACAGAGTCCCCTCTGGGGCCAACGTC.

As concerns this clone: The read terminates 3 residues ahead of where the CDR3 ends, so the germline J gene completes it. The gene calls are TRBV6-2 or TRBV6-3 and TRBJ2-7, with 11 bases aligning to TRBD2. CDR1 is MNHEY, CDR2 SVGEGT, per germline. V dropped 0 bases and J dropped 2; count of bases not matched to a gene: 0. This CDR3 is 15 amino acids long. The CDR3 protein is CASSYSSGGAYEQYF. The DNA read from the CDR3 is TGTGCCAGCAGTTACTCTAGCGGGGGGGCCTACGAG.

CDR3 loop: CASSSPSDDYTF. CDR3 DNA, as far as it was read: TGTGCCAGCAGCTCCCCTAGCGATGAC. The chain joins TRBV7-3 to TRBJ1-2, with unresolved D. The read comes to an end 3 residues before the CDR3 does, leaving the germline J gene to fill in the end. From germline, CDR1 is SGHTA and CDR2 FQGTGA. The CDR3 has 12 amino acids.

Remarks on this clone: The read falls 3 residues short of the CDR3 end, and the missing part is taken from the germline J gene. The chain has TRBV5-1 and TRBJ2-3, with D perhaps matching TRBD2 (5 bases). The CDR3 is 17 amino acids. V lost 0 bases, J lost 3 bases, and 17 bases lay in between. Germline CDR1 reads SGHRS; CDR2 reads YFSETQ. CDR3 protein: CASSLGVASFWTDTQYF. The part of the CDR3 DNA that was read is TGCGCCAGCAGCTTGGGGGTAGCGTCGTTCTGGACAGATACG.

On this clone itself: The read ends 3 residues shy of where the CDR3 ends; the end is completed using the germline J gene. This sequence joins TRBV28 and TRBJ2-7; TRBD1 aligns across 9 bases. Germline-derived CDR1 and CDR2 are MDHEN and SYDVKM. CDR3 size: 13 residues. After removal of 8 bases from V and 6 bases from J, the junction contained 8 bases not matched to a gene. CDR3 DNA, as far as it was read: TGTGCCAGCTCCCGGGACAGGGTTACCGAG. Encoded protein: CASSRDRVTE. The CDR3 reads in full as CASSRDRVTEQYF.

For this clone: Read sequence stops 3 residues before the CDR3 end, and the germline J gene provides the missing end. The gene calls are TRBV19 and TRBJ1-2; TRBD1 is a possible D gene (6 bases). The germline gives CDR1 LNHDA, CDR2 SQIVND (reference sequence). This CDR3 contains 14 residues. V was clipped by 4 bases and J by 6 bases, with 15 bases between them. The sequenced CDR3 bases are TGTGCCAGTAGTAGCCACAGGGACGCCGATGGC. This codes for CASSSHRDADG. The whole CDR3 sequence is CASSSHRDADGYTF.

Notes on this clone: Read sequence stops 3 residues before the CDR3 end, and the germline J gene provides the missing end. The chain couples TRBV7-8 to TRBJ1-5; weak D call: TRBD1 (6 bases). This CDR3 has 15 residues. The V gene's germline CDR1 is SGHVS and CDR2 FQNEAQ. Trimming took 8 bases from V and 2 from J, leaving 16 bases between them. The DNA read from the CDR3 is TGTGCCAGCGCAGGGGTGTCCCCCCGCAATCAGCCC. Its translation is CASAGVSPRNQP. The whole CDR3 region reads CASAGVSPRNQPQHF.

CDR3 loop: CASTIGGSFFGGELFF. The CDR3 DNA, read in part, is TGCGCCAGCACCATTGGGGGGTCGTTTTTCGGAGGGGAG. The V call is TRBV5-1, the J call TRBJ2-2; tentatively, D is TRBD2 (6 bases). The CDR3 is cut off 3 residues early in the read; its end comes from the germline J gene. The germline V and J ends were trimmed by 6 bases and 8 bases, with 23 bases remaining between them. From germline, CDR1 is SGHRS and CDR2 YFSETQ. CDR3 length: 16 amino acids.

As regards this clone: The read finishes 3 residues shy of the CDR3 end, and the germline J gene is used to complete it. The V gene is TRBV30, the J gene TRBJ2-1, with D possibly matching TRBD2 (6 bases). The CDR3 is made up of 14 amino acids. The germline gives CDR1 GTSNPN, CDR2 SVGIG (reference sequence). Trimming took off 1 base at V and 5 bases at J, with 12 bases between the two ends. The CDR3 protein is CAWSAGDLNNEQFF. The CDR3 bases that were read are TGTGCCTGGAGTGCGGGGGACCTAAACAATGAG.